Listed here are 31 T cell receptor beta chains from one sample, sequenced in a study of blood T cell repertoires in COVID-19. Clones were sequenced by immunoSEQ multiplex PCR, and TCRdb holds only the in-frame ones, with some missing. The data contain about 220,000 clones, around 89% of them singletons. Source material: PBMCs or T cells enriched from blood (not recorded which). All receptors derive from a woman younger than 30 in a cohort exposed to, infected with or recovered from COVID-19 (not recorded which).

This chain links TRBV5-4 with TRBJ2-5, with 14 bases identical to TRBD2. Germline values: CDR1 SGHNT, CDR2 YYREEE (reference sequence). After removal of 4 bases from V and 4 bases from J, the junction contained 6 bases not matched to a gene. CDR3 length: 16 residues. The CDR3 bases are TGTGCCAGCAGCCCTGGGACTAGCGGGAGCCTAGAGACCCAGTACTTC. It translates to CASSPGTSGSLETQYF.

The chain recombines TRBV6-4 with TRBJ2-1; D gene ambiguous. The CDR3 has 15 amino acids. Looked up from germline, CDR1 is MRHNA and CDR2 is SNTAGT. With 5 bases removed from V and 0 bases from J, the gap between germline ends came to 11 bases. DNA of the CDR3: TGTGCCAGCAGTTTTACTCGGAGCTCCTACAATGAGCAGTTCTTC. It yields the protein CASSFTRSSYNEQFF.

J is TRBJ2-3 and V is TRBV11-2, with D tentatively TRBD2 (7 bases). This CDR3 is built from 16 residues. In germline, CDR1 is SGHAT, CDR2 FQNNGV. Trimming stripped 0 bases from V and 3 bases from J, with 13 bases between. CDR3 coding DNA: TGTGCCAGCAGCTTAGAGGGCGGGGGCCCGACAGATACGCAGTATTTT. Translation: CASSLEGGGPTDTQYF.

The CDR3 region is CASSSFSSGTTDTQYF. CDR3 nucleotide sequence: TGTGCCAGCAGCTCCTTCTCGAGCGGGACGACAGATACGCAGTATTTT. This sequence joins TRBV9 and TRBJ2-3, with TRBD2 identical over 7 bases. Unmatched junction bases numbered 11, after V lost 4 bases and J lost 3 bases. Germline loops: CDR1 SGDLS, CDR2 YYNGEE. The CDR3 is 16 amino acids.

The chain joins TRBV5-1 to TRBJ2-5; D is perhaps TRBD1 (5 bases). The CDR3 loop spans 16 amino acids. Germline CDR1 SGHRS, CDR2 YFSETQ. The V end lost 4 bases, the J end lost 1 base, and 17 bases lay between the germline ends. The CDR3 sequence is CASSPSGQSSQETQYF. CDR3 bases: TGCGCCAGCAGCCCCAGTGGACAAAGCAGCCAAGAGACCCAGTACTTC.

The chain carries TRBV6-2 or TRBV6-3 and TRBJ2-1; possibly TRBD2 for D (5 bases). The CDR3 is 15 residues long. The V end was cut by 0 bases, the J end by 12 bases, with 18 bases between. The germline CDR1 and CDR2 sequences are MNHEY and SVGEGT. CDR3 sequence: CASSYSLAPLGGQFF. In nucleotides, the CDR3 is TGTGCCAGCAGTTACTCCCTAGCACCCCTGGGTGGGCAGTTCTTC.

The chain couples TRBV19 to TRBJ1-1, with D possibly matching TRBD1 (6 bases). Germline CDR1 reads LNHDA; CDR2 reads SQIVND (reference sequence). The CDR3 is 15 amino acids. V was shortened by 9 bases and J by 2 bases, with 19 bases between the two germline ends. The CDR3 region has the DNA TGTGCCAGCATCGGACAGAGCCGAATCAACACTGAAGCTTTCTTT. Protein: CASIGQSRINTEAFF. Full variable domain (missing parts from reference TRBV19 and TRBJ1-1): DGGITQSPKYLFRKEGQNVTLSCEQNLNHDAMYWYRQDPGQGLRLIYYSQIVNDFQKGDIAEGYSVSREKKESFPLTVTSAQKNPTAFYLCASIGQSRINTEAFFGQGTRLTVV.

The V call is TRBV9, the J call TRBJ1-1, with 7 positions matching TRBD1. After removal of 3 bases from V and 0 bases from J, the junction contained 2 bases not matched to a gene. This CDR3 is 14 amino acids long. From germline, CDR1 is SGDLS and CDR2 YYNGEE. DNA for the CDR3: TGTGCCAGCAGCGCGCAGGGGGTGAACACTGAAGCTTTCTTT. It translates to CASSAQGVNTEAFF.

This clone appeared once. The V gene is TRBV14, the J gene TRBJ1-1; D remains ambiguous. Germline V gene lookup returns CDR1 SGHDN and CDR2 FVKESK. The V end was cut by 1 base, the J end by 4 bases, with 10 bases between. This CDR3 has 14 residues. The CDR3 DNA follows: TGTGCCAGCAGCCAAGTGGGGAGGACCACTGAAGCTTTCTTT. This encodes CASSQVGRTTEAFF. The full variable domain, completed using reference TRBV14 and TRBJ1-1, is EAGVTQFPSHSVIEKGQTVTLRCDPISGHDNLYWYRRVMGKEIKFLLHFVKESKQDESGMPNNRFLAERTGGTYSTLKVQPAELEDSGVYFCASSQVGRTTEAFFGQGTRLTVV.

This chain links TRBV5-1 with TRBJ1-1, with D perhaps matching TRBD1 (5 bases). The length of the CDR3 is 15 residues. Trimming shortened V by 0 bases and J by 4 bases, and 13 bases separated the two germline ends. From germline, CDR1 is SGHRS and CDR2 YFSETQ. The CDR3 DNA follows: TGCGCCAGCAGCTTGGTGACCGGGGGGACCACTGAAGCTTTCTTT. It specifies CASSLVTGGTTEAFF.

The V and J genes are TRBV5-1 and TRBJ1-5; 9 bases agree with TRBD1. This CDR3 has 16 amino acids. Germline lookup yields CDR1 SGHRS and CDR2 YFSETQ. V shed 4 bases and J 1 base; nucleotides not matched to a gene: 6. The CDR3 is CASSPGQGLSNQPQHF. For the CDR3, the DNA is TGCGCCAGCAGCCCGGGACAGGGTCTAAGCAATCAGCCCCAGCATTTT.

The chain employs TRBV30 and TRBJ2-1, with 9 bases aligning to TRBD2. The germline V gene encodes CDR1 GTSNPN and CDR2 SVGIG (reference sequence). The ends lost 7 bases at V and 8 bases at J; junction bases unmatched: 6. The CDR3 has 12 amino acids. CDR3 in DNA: TGTGCCTTTAGCGGGAGTTCGTATGAGCAGTTCTTC. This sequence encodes CAFSGSSYEQFF.

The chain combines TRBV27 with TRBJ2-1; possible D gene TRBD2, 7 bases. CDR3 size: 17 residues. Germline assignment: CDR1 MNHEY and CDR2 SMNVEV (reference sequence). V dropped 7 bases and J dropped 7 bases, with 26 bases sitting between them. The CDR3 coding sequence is TGTGCCAGCAAGGGGGGGGGCCTACTGGTTAACCGGAATGAGCAGTTCTTC. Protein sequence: CASKGGGLLVNRNEQFF.

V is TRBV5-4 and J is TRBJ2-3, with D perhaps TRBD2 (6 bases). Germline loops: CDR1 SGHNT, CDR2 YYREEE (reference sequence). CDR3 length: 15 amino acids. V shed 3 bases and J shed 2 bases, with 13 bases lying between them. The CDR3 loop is CASSSGDFHTDTQYF. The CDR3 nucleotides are TGTGCCAGCAGCTCGGGAGACTTTCACACAGATACGCAGTATTTT.

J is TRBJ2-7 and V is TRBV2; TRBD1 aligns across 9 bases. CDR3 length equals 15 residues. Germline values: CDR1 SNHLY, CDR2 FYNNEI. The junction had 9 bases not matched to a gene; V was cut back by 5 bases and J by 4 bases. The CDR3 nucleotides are TGTGCCAGCAGTTACGGACAGGGGCAGCAATACGAGCAGTACTTC. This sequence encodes CASSYGQGQQYEQYF.

This CDR3 reads CASSPGRSEAFF. Written as DNA, the CDR3 is TGTGCCAGCTCACCAGGTCGGTCTGAAGCTTTCTTT. The rearrangement uses TRBV18 and TRBJ1-1; no firm D call. Trimming pared 2 bases from V and 6 bases from J, leaving 7 bases between. The CDR3 is 12 residues long. Germline V CDR1 and CDR2: KGHSH, LQKENI.

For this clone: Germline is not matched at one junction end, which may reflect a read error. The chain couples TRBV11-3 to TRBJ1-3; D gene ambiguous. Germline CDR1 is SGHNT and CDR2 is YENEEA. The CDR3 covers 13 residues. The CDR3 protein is CASSLDGQRAAAF. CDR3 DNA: TGTGCCAGCAGCTTAGATGGCCAGAGGGCAGCAGCTTTT.

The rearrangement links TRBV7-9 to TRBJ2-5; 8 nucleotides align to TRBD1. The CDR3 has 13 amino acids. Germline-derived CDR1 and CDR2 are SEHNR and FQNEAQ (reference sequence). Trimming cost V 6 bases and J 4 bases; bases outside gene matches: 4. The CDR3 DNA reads TGTGCCAGCAGGAGAGGGACAGGAGAGACCCAGTACTTC. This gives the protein CASRRGTGETQYF.

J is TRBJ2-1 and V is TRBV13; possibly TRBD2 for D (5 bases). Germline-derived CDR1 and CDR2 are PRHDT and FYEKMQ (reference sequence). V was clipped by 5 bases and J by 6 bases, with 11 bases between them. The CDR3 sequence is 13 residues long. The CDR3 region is CASSPYTSNEQFF. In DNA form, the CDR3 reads TGTGCCAGCAGCCCGTATACTAGCAATGAGCAGTTCTTC.

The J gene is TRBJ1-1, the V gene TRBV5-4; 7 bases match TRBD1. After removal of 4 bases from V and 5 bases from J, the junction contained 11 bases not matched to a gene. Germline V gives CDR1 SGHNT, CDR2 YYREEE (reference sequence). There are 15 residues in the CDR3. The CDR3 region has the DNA TGTGCCAGCAGCCCCCAGGGGGTCTGGAGTACTGAAGCTTTCTTT. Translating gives CASSPQGVWSTEAFF.

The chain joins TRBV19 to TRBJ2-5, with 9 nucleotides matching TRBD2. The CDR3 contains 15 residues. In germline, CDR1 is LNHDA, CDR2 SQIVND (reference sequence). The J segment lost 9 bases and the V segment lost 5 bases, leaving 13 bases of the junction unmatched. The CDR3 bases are TGTGCCAGTAGTTCAAGTAGCGGGGGCCTGGTGGCCCAGTACTTC. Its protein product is CASSSSSGGLVAQYF.

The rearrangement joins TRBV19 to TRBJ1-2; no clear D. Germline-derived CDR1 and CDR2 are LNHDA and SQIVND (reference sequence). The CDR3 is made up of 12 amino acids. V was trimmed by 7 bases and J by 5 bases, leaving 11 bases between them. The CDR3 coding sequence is TGTGCCAGTACCTCCTACCAATATGGCTACACCTTC. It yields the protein CASTSYQYGYTF. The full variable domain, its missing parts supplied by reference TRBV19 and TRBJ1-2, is DGGITQSPKYLFRKEGQNVTLSCEQNLNHDAMYWYRQDPGQGLRLIYYSQIVNDFQKGDIAEGYSVSREKKESFPLTVTSAQKNPTAFYLCASTSYQYGYTFGSGTRLTVV.

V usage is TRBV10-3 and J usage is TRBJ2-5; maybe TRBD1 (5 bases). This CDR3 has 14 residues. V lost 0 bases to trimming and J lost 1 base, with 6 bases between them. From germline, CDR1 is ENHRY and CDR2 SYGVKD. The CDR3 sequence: CAISESGAQETQYF. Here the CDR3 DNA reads TGTGCCATCAGTGAGTCAGGGGCCCAAGAGACCCAGTACTTC.

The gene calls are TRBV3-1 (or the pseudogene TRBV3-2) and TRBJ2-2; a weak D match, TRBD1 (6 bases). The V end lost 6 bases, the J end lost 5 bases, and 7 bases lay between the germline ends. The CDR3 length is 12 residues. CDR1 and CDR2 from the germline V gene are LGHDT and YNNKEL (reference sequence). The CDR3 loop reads CASRTGTGELFF. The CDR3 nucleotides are TGTGCCAGCAGAACAGGGACCGGGGAGCTGTTTTTT.

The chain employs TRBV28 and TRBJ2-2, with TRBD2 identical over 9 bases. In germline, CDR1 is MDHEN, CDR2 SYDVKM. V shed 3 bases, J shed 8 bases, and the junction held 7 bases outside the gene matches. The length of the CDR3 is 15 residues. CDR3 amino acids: CASSFGGGAGGELFF. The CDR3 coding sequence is TGTGCCAGCAGTTTCGGCGGGGGGGCCGGTGGGGAGCTGTTTTTT.

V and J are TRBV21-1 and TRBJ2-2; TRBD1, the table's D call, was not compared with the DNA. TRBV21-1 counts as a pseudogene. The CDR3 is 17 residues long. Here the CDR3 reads CASSKATTTGTTGELFF. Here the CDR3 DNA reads TGTGCCAGCAGCAAAGCAACCACGACAGGGACCACCGGGGAGCTGTTTTTT.

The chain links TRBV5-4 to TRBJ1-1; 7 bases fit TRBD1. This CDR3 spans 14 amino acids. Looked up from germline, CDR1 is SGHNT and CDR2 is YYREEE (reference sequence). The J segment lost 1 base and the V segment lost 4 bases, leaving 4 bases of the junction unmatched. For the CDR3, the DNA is TGTGCCAGCAGCCCCCGGGACAGGAACACTGAAGCTTTCTTT. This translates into CASSPRDRNTEAFF.

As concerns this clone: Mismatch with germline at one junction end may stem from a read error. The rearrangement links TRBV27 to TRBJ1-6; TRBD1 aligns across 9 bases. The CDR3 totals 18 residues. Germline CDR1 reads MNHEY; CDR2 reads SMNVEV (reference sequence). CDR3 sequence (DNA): TGTGCCAGCAGCTTATGGGGACAGGGATTGAAGCGTCGTTCACCCCTCCACTTT. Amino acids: CASSLWGQGLKRRSPLHF.

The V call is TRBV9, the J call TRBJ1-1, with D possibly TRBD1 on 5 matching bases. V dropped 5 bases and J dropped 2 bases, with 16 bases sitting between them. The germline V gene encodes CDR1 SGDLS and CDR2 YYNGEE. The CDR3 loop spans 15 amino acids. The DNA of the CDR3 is TGTGCCAGCAGGGCGCGGGACGGGATAAACACTGAAGCTTTCTTT. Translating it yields CASRARDGINTEAFF. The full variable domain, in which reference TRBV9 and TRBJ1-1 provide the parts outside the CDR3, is DSGVTQTPKHLITATGQRVTLRCSPRSGDLSVYWYQQSLDQGLQFLIQYYNGEERAKGNILERFSAQQFPDLHSELNLSSLELGDSALYFCASRARDGINTEAFFGQGTRLTVV.

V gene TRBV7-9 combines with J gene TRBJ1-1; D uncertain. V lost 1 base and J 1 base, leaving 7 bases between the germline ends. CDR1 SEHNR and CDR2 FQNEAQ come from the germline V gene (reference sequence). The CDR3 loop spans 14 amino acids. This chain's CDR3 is CASSLVRGNTEAFF. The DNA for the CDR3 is TGTGCCAGCAGCTTAGTACGGGGGAACACTGAAGCTTTCTTT.

The CDR3: CASSYSETSGGAYEQYF. Written as DNA, the CDR3 is TGTGCCAGCAGTTACTCCGAGACTAGCGGGGGGGCCTACGAGCAGTACTTC. The V call is TRBV6-2 or TRBV6-3, the J call TRBJ2-7; TRBD2 aligns across 14 bases. This CDR3 has 17 amino acids. V shed 0 bases, J shed 2 bases, and the junction held 3 bases outside the gene matches. From germline, CDR1 is MNHEY and CDR2 SVGEGT.